The next 25 T cell receptor beta chains were all read from a single sample in a study of technical replicates of blood from a few donors. This table comes from immunoSEQ multiplex PCR, and its TCRdb copy is limited to in-frame clones, with some not included. Of about 62,000 clones in the sample, around 87% are singletons; the top ten hold 5.2%. Sequencing input: PBMCs. These receptors came from a human donor in good health. Some clones in this sample may be carry-over from other donors' samples.

The chain employs TRBV11-3 and TRBJ2-2; no clear D. The CDR3 extends over 13 amino acids. Germline loops: CDR1 SGHNT, CDR2 YENEEA. The ends were cut back, 4 bases at V and 5 bases at J, with 8 bases in the middle. Written as DNA, the CDR3 is TGTGCCAGCAGCTCTCTCGAGACCGGGGAGCTGTTTTTT. Amino acid sequence: CASSSLETGELFF.

The chain employs TRBV11-2 and TRBJ2-5; 9 nucleotides agree with TRBD2. The CDR3 runs 15 residues. V lost 5 bases and J lost 4; bases outside the gene matches: 8. Germline V gene lookup returns CDR1 SGHAT and CDR2 FQNNGV. In DNA, the CDR3 is TGTGCCAGCAGCCCAGCGGGGGGCTATTTAGAGACCCAGTACTTC. Translated, it gives CASSPAGGYLETQYF.

The chain recombines TRBV2 with TRBJ1-2; TRBD1 matches at 12 bases. The V gene's germline CDR1 is SNHLY and CDR2 FYNNEI. The CDR3 runs 14 residues. The V and J ends lost 6 bases and 8 bases, in that order; junction bases with no gene match: 7. The CDR3 protein is CASSITGTGGGYTF. In DNA form, the CDR3 reads TGTGCCAGCAGCATCACCGGGACAGGGGGCGGCTACACCTTC.

V gene TRBV19 combines with J gene TRBJ2-7; TRBD1 agrees at 7 bases. CDR3 length equals 13 residues. Per the germline V gene, CDR1 is LNHDA and CDR2 is SQIVND (reference sequence). Trimming cost V 5 bases and J 6 bases; bases outside gene matches: 7. The CDR3 region is CASSDRELGEQYF. The CDR3 coding sequence is TGTGCCAGTAGTGACAGGGAGCTAGGCGAGCAGTACTTC.

The chain carries TRBV20-1 and TRBJ2-7; a weak D match, TRBD1 (6 bases). Germline assignment: CDR1 DFQATT and CDR2 SNEGSKA (reference sequence). V dropped 3 bases and J dropped 6 bases, with 9 bases sitting between them. The length of the CDR3 is 11 residues. DNA of the CDR3: TGCAGTGCTAGGGTGGGGGCCGAGCAGTACTTC. Amino acid sequence: CSARVGAEQYF.

This chain links TRBV2 with TRBJ1-2; 9 positions agree with TRBD1. After removal of 9 bases from V and 8 bases from J, the junction contained 7 bases not matched to a gene. The germline CDR1 and CDR2 sequences are SNHLY and FYNNEI. CDR3 length equals 12 residues. CDR3 residues: CASGTGLGGYTF. The CDR3 bases are TGTGCCAGTGGGACAGGGCTGGGGGGCTACACCTTC.

This chain uses TRBV6-1 with TRBJ1-5; tentatively, D is TRBD1 (6 bases). Germline V gene lookup returns CDR1 MNHNS and CDR2 SASEGT. The CDR3 contains 15 residues. V dropped 1 base and J dropped 9 bases, with 16 bases sitting between them. CDR3 protein: CASSEGAGGRGPQHF. In DNA form, the CDR3 reads TGTGCCAGCAGTGAAGGGGCGGGGGGCCGTGGGCCCCAGCATTTT.

This clone was recorded a few times. At the DNA level, this CDR3 is encoded by other sequences in the same sample as well. The chain joins TRBV2 to TRBJ1-1; 7 bases match TRBD1. This CDR3 comprises 13 residues. The germline V gene has CDR1 SNHLY and CDR2 FYNNEI. V lost 5 bases and J lost 1; bases outside the gene matches: 1. The CDR3 loop reads CASSRQGNTEAFF. CDR3 in DNA: TGTGCCAGCAGTCGACAGGGGAACACTGAAGCTTTCTTT.

The chain recombines TRBV5-1 with TRBJ2-3, with D maybe TRBD1 (6 bases). The CDR3 has 14 residues. The germline V and J ends were trimmed by 4 bases and 6 bases, with 15 bases remaining between them. Germline V gene sequence: CDR1 SGHRS, CDR2 YFSETQ. CDR3 region: CASSRDTGKDTQYF. The CDR3 nucleotides read TGCGCCAGCAGCCGGGACACGGGCAAGGATACGCAGTATTTT. Together with reference TRBV5-1 and TRBJ2-3, the CDR3 gives the full variable domain: KAGVTQTPRYLIKTRGQQVTLSCSPISGHRSVSWYQQTPGQGLQFLFEYFSETQRNKGNFPGRFSGRQFSNSRSEMNVSTLELGDSALYLCASSRDTGKDTQYFGPGTRLTVL.

V gene TRBV4-3 combines with J gene TRBJ2-7; weak D call: TRBD1 (6 bases). Germline CDR1 reads LGHNA; CDR2 reads YSLEER. The CDR3 totals 14 residues. V lost 2 bases to trimming and J lost 5 bases, with 13 bases between them. The CDR3 loop is CASSQTVQGNEQYF. The DNA for the CDR3 is TGCGCCAGCAGCCAAACTGTCCAGGGGAACGAGCAGTACTTC.

The chain joins TRBV6-1 to TRBJ1-5; D not certain. CDR1 is MNHNS, CDR2 SASEGT, per germline. The CDR3 totals 13 residues. The germline V and J ends were trimmed by 7 bases and 0 bases, with 7 bases remaining between them. The CDR3 sequence is CASNSGSNQPQHF. The CDR3, as DNA: TGTGCCAGCAACTCAGGTAGCAATCAGCCCCAGCATTTT.

This sequence joins TRBV7-3 and TRBJ2-3; no reliable D call. V was shortened by 1 base and J by 0 bases, with 8 bases between the two germline ends. This CDR3 has 15 amino acids. Germline lookup yields CDR1 SGHTA and CDR2 FQGTGA. CDR3: CASSLSITSTDTQYF. The CDR3 DNA follows: TGTGCCAGCAGCTTAAGTATAACTAGCACAGATACGCAGTATTTT.

The chain links TRBV5-6 to TRBJ2-3; TRBD2 is a possible D gene (6 bases). CDR1 and CDR2 (germline): SGHDT, YYEEEE. V dropped 5 bases and J dropped 6 bases, with 22 bases sitting between them. The CDR3 totals 16 residues. The CDR3 loop reads CASRLDLGLQGDTQYF. The CDR3 coding sequence is TGTGCCAGCAGACTGGACCTGGGACTCCAAGGCGATACGCAGTATTTT.

The V call is TRBV7-7, the J call TRBJ2-2; TRBD2 matches at 10 bases. V was pared by 2 bases and J by 6 bases, with 6 bases of the junction left unmatched. Per germline, CDR1 SSHAT and CDR2 FNYEAQ (reference sequence). The CDR3 has 16 residues. The CDR3 loop reads CASSLNSGGTPGELFF. CDR3 in DNA: TGTGCCAGCAGCTTAAATAGCGGGGGGACCCCCGGGGAGCTGTTTTTT.

J is TRBJ1-2 and V is TRBV7-9; 9 bases fit TRBD1. Germline lookup yields CDR1 SEHNR and CDR2 FQNEAQ (reference sequence). This CDR3 region has 13 residues. Germline trimming cut 5 bases from V and 10 bases from J; bases unmatched to any gene: 8. CDR3 sequence reads: CASSPRDRVLYTF. The CDR3 region has the DNA TGTGCCAGCAGCCCCCGGGACAGGGTTCTCTACACCTTC.

The chain carries TRBV5-8 and TRBJ1-1; 9 bases are shared with TRBD1. The CDR3 extends over 15 amino acids. Trimming took 0 bases from V and 4 from J; bases not matched to a gene: 4. Germline CDR1 SGHTS, CDR2 YDEGEE. DNA of the CDR3: TGTGCCAGCAGCTTGGAGGGACAGGGAGGCACTGAAGCTTTCTTT. It codes for CASSLEGQGGTEAFF.

This clone was counted a single time. The chain is built from TRBV6-5 and TRBJ2-1; 8 bases map to TRBD1. Germline V lookup: CDR1 MNHEY, CDR2 SVGAGI. CDR3 length: 15 residues. After removal of 2 bases from V and 4 bases from J, the junction contained 4 bases not matched to a gene. This CDR3 is CASSYRDRIYNEQFF. The CDR3 DNA reads TGTGCCAGCAGTTACCGGGACAGGATTTACAATGAGCAGTTCTTC.

The rearrangement uses TRBV4-3 and TRBJ1-2, with a possible D match to TRBD1 (6 bases). Per the germline V gene, CDR1 is LGHNA and CDR2 is YSLEER. The V end lost 3 bases, the J end lost 5 bases, and 16 bases lay between the germline ends. CDR3 size: 15 residues. The CDR3 here is CASSQLGGLSYGYTF. DNA of the CDR3: TGCGCCAGCAGCCAGCTAGGGGGACTAAGTTATGGCTACACCTTC.

The gene calls are TRBV2 and TRBJ1-2; D is ambiguous. This CDR3 spans 15 amino acids. V gave up 3 bases and J gave up 0 bases, with 11 bases separating them. From germline, CDR1 is SNHLY and CDR2 FYNNEI. CDR3 DNA: TGTGCCAGCAGTGAGCGCGGGATGGCTAACTATGGCTACACCTTC. Its translation is CASSERGMANYGYTF.

The V call is TRBV19, the J call TRBJ1-2; possible D gene TRBD1, 5 bases. CDR3 length: 13 residues. V was cut by 6 bases and J by 2 bases, with 10 bases left in between. CDR1 is LNHDA and CDR2 is SQIVND in the germline V gene (reference sequence). CDR3 coding DNA: TGTGCCAGTAGCTTCAAGGGGAACTATGGCTACACCTTC. Residues: CASSFKGNYGYTF.

V and J are TRBV30 and TRBJ1-1; 9 bases map to TRBD1. The junction had 3 bases not matched to a gene; V was cut back by 2 bases and J by 8 bases. The CDR3 runs 12 residues. Per germline, CDR1 GTSNPN and CDR2 SVGIG (reference sequence). CDR3 region: CAWSSGTGEAFF. The CDR3 DNA reads as TGTGCCTGGAGTTCCGGGACAGGGGAAGCTTTCTTT. Looking up the rest from reference TRBV30 and TRBJ1-1 gives the full variable domain: SQTIHQWPATLVQPVGSPLSLECTVEGTSNPNLYWYRQAAGRGLQLLFYSVGIGQISSEVPQNLSASRPQDRQFILSSKKLLLSDSGFYLCAWSSGTGEAFFGQGTRLTVV.

DNA for the CDR3: TGTGCCAGCAGCAGGGCCAGGGGCACTGAAGCTTTCTTT. This sequence encodes CASSRARGTEAFF. The rearrangement uses TRBV7-2 and TRBJ1-1; TRBD1 is a possible D gene (6 bases). V shed 5 bases and J shed 4 bases, with 11 bases lying between them. In germline, CDR1 is SGHTA, CDR2 FQGNSA. CDR3 length equals 13 residues. Supplemented by reference TRBV7-2 and TRBJ1-1, the full variable domain reads GAGVSQSPSNKVTEKGKDVELRCDPISGHTALYWYRQSLGQGLEFLIYFQGNSAPDKSGLPSDRFSAERTGGSVSTLTIQRTQQEDSAVYLCASSRARGTEAFFGQGTRLTVV.

The chain links TRBV10-3 to TRBJ1-2, with D unclear. CDR1 and CDR2 from the germline V gene are ENHRY and SYGVKD. With 8 bases removed from V and 8 bases from J, the gap between germline ends came to 6 bases. This CDR3 region has 9 residues. DNA of the CDR3: TGTGCCATCTCAGGCGGCTACACCTTC. Amino acids: CAISGGYTF.

The chain employs TRBV6-5 and TRBJ2-1; a possible D gene is TRBD1 (5 bases). Deletions cut 10 bases from V and 8 bases from J, with 21 bases between. CDR3 size: 14 residues. CDR1 and CDR2 (germline): MNHEY, SVGAGI. The CDR3 bases are TGTGCCACCACCAGACAGCCGCTCGTCCATGAGCAGTTCTTC. Protein: CATTRQPLVHEQFF.

The gene calls are TRBV7-2 and TRBJ1-3; D is unresolved. V was pared by 3 bases and J by 0 bases, with 9 bases between. This CDR3 contains 15 residues. CDR1 is SGHTA and CDR2 is FQGNSA in the germline V gene. CDR3 in amino acids: CASSLGQFSGNTIYF. The CDR3 DNA is TGTGCCAGCAGCTTGGGCCAGTTCTCTGGAAACACCATATATTTT.